In its sample, the clone carrying this TCR beta chain was seen a few times. Its antigen remains unidentified. The data were obtained in a study of T cells after yellow fever vaccination. Study results and limitations: Any FACS-sorted repertoire could hold abundant clonotypes that contaminate it from the bulk population. A large majority of primary-vaccination clones showed up again after the booster (under 98% CD4, about 87% CD8). A faster peak, day 5 versus 15, was reached by the weaker secondary response.

The ends lost 5 bases at V and 4 bases at J; junction bases unmatched: 7. The CDR3 totals 14 residues. Germline V gene lookup returns CDR1 SGHTA and CDR2 FQGNSA. TCRdb redid the calling of the 5' RACE reads with MiXCR, one entry per CDR3 protein. This sample has roughly 500,000 distinct CDR3 sequences, with 19% found just once. This TCR derives from a man aged 25 to 40 who received the YFV17D yellow fever vaccine. The starting material was PBMCs, obtained 15 days after the yellow fever booster vaccination. The chain couples TRBV7-2 to TRBJ2-7, with 8 bases identical to TRBD2. Written as DNA, the CDR3 is TGTGCCAGCAGCCCGGGGGGGACTAAATACGAGCAGTACTTC. Protein product: CASSPGGTKYEQYF. Full variable domain (missing parts from reference TRBV7-2 and TRBJ2-7): GAGVSQSPSNKVTEKGKDVELRCDPISGHTALYWYRQSLGQGLEFLIYFQGNSAPDKSGLPSDRFSAERTGGSVSTLTIQRTQQEDSAVYLCASSPGGTKYEQYFGPGTRLTVT.